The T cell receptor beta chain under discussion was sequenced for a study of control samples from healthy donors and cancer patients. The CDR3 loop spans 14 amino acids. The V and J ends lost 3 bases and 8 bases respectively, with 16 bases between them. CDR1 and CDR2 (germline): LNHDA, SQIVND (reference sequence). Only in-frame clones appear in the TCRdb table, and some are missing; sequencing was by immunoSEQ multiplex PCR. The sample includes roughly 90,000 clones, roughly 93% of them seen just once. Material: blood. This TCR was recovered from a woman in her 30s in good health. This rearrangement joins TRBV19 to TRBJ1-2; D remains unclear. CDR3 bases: TGTGCCAGTAGTATGTGGGGTTCGGATTGGGGCTACACCTTC. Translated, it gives CASSMWGSDWGYTF.